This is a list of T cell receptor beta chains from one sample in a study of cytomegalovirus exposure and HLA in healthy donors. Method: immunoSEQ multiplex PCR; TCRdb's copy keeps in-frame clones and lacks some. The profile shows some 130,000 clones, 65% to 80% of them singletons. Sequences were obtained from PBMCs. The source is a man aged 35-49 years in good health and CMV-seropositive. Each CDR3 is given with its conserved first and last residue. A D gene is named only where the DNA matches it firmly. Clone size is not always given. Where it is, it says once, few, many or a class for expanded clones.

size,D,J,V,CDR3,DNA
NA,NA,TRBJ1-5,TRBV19,CASRNPGPSNQPQHF,TGTGCCAGTAGGAACCCAGGGCCTAGCAATCAGCCCCAGCATTTT
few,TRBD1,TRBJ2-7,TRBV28,CASRPGQEFYEQYF,TGTGCCAGCAGACCGGGACAGGAGTTCTACGAGCAGTACTTC
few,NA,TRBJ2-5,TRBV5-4,CASSRPDTGGVETQYF,TGTGCCAGCAGCCGGCCCGACACAGGGGGGGTGGAGACCCAGTACTTC
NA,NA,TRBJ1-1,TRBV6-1,CASSGQGNTEAFF,TGTGCCAGCAGTGGGCAGGGGAACACTGAAGCTTTCTTT
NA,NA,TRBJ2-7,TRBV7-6,CASSATDSYYEQYF,TGTGCCAGCAGCGCCACCGACAGTTACTACGAGCAGTACTTC
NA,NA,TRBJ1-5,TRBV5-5,CASSLVPENQPQHF,TGTGCCAGCAGCTTGGTCCCTGAGAATCAGCCCCAGCATTTT
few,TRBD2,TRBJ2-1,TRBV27,CASSPSGRVDEQFF,TGTGCCAGCAGTCCTAGCGGGAGAGTCGATGAGCAGTTCTTC
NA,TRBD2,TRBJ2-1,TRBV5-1,CASSLRSSGRPNEQFF,TGCGCCAGCAGCTTACGGAGTAGCGGGAGACCCAATGAGCAGTTCTTC
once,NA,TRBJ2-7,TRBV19,CASSIQLYSYEQYF,TGTGCCAGTAGTATCCAACTCTACTCCTACGAGCAGTACTTC
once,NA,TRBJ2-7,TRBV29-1,CSVEDPGQKSYEQYF,TGCAGCGTTGAAGATCCTGGACAAAAGTCCTACGAGCAGTACTTC
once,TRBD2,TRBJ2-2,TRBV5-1,CASSLRLAGLSTGELFF,TGCGCCAGCAGCTTGCGACTAGCGGGATTATCAACCGGGGAGCTGTTTTTT
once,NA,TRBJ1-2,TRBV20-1,CSAPGYTF,TGCAGTGCCCCAGGCTACACCTTC